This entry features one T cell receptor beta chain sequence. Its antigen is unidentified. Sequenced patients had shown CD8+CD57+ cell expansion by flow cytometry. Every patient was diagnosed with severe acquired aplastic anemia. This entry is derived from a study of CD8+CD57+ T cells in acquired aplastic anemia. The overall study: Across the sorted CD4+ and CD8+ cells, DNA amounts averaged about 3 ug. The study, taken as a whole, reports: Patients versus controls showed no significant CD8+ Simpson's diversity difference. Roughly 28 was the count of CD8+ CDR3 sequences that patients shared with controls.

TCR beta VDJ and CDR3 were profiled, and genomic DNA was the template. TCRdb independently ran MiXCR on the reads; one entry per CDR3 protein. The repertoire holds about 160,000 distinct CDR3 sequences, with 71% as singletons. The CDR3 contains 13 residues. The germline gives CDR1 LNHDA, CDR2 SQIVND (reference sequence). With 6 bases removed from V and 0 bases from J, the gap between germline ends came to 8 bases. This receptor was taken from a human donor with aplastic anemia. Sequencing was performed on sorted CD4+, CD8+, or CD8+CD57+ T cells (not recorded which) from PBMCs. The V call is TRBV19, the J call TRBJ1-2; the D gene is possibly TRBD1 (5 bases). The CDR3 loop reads CASRTDPNYGYTF. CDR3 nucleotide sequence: TGTGCCAGTAGGACAGACCCTAACTATGGCTACACCTTC.